A selection of T cell receptor beta chains follows, all from one sample in a study of shared clonotypes between healthy human individuals. Repertoires were generated with immunoSEQ multiplex PCR, while TCRdb's copy carries only in-frame clones and drops some. The repertoire consists of about 680,000 clones, with 92% occurring once and the leading ten covering 20% to 25%. Sequenced material: naive CD8+ T cells sorted from blood. Receptor source: a man in his thirties or forties in good health. Both conserved end residues are part of each CDR3. A D gene is named only where the DNA matches it firmly. Size is stated for part of the rows, as once, few or many counts, or as a class when the clone is expanded.

d_gene,v_gene,j_gene,abundance,CDR3aa,CDR3nt
.,TRBV28,TRBJ2-2,.,CAGTEANTGELFF,TGTGCGGGGACGGAAGCTAACACCGGGGAGCTGTTTTTT
TRBD1,TRBV29-1,TRBJ2-3,.,CSVETGESDTQYF,TGCAGCGTTGAAACAGGGGAATCAGATACGCAGTATTTT
.,TRBV10-3,TRBJ1-1,once,CAISGVSGTEAFF,TGTGCCATCAGTGGAGTTTCTGGAACTGAAGCTTTCTTT
.,TRBV6-1,TRBJ1-1,.,CASSNPWGRTEAFF,TGTGCCAGCAGTAACCCATGGGGGCGCACTGAAGCTTTCTTT
TRBD1,TRBV29-1,TRBJ2-3,.,CSVEVWVQGAYTDTQYF,TGCAGCGTTGAAGTATGGGTCCAGGGGGCCTACACAGATACGCAGTATTTT
.,TRBV18,TRBJ2-5,.,CASSPVEGGLETQYF,TGTGCCAGCTCACCTGTGGAGGGTGGTTTGGAGACCCAGTACTTC
TRBD2,TRBV7-9,TRBJ2-1,.,CASSSSTSRSYNEQFF,TGTGCCAGCAGCTCTTCGACTAGCAGGTCCTACAATGAGCAGTTCTTC
.,TRBV7-6,TRBJ2-6,.,CASTPGLSGANVLTF,TGTGCCAGCACTCCAGGGCTCTCTGGGGCCAACGTCCTGACTTTC
.,TRBV5-5,TRBJ2-2,.,CASTPLPDGMLTGELFF,TGTGCCAGCACCCCATTACCCGACGGGATGCTCACCGGGGAGCTGTTTTTT
.,TRBV28,TRBJ2-7,.,CATGTGADYEQYF,TGTGCCACTGGCACCGGGGCCGACTACGAGCAGTACTTC
.,TRBV7-9,TRBJ2-3,.,CASSFPQRGGGTDTQYF,TGTGCCAGCAGCTTCCCCCAGAGGGGTGGTGGCACAGATACGCAGTATTTT
TRBD1,TRBV2,TRBJ1-1,.,CASTLTGGTEAFF,TGTGCCAGCACACTAACAGGGGGCACTGAAGCTTTCTTT
.,TRBV7-9,TRBJ2-4,.,CASSLIRQDRDIQYF,TGTGCCAGCAGCTTAATTCGACAGGATCGGGACATTCAGTACTTC
TRBD2,TRBV29-1,TRBJ2-1,.,CSVVGSGVHNNEQFF,TGCAGCGTGGTGGGTAGCGGGGTTCATAACAATGAGCAGTTCTTC
.,TRBV7-3,TRBJ2-2,once,CASSLVGMTGELFF,TGTGCCAGCAGCTTAGTGGGCATGACCGGGGAGCTGTTTTTT
TRBD2,TRBV2,TRBJ2-7,.,CASTEGTSGRLYEQYF,TGTGCCAGCACCGAGGGGACTAGCGGGAGATTGTACGAGCAGTACTTC
.,TRBV7-2,TRBJ2-1,.,CASSLPPSGYNEQFF,TGTGCCAGCAGCTTACCCCCATCGGGCTACAATGAGCAGTTCTTC
.,TRBV29-1,TRBJ2-1,.,CSVFQGVEQFF,TGCAGCGTTTTCCAGGGAGTTGAGCAGTTCTTC
TRBD1,TRBV7-3,TRBJ2-7,.,CASSQDRGEEQYF,TGTGCCAGCAGCCAAGACAGGGGCGAGGAGCAGTACTTC
.,TRBV2,TRBJ2-7,.,CASSGWSPTGSYEQYF,TGTGCCAGCAGCGGGTGGTCCCCTACGGGCTCCTACGAGCAGTACTTC
TRBD1,TRBV28,TRBJ2-1,.,CASSFAGTGGLAGVHEQFF,TGTGCCAGCAGTTTCGCCGGGACAGGGGGCCTAGCGGGAGTTCATGAGCAGTTCTTC
.,TRBV28,TRBJ1-4,.,CASSYGTVLEKLFF,TGTGCCAGCAGTTACGGGACCGTCCTTGAAAAACTGTTTTTT
.,TRBV6-5,TRBJ2-7,.,CASSYGPHEQYF,TGTGCCAGCAGTTACGGCCCCCACGAGCAGTACTTC
.,TRBV11-2,TRBJ2-7,.,CASRVTLGVAYEQYF,TGTGCCAGCAGAGTGACGCTGGGCGTAGCCTACGAGCAGTACTTC
.,TRBV6-5,TRBJ2-1,once,CASSYSSINEQFF,TGTGCCAGCAGTTACTCGTCAATCAATGAGCAGTTCTTC
.,TRBV6-5,TRBJ2-7,.,CASSYSGRGYEQYF,TGTGCCAGCAGTTACTCGGGGCGAGGCTACGAGCAGTACTTC
.,TRBV7-2,TRBJ2-1,.,CASSNSVLADYNEQFF,TGTGCCAGCAGTAATTCTGTACTAGCAGATTACAATGAGCAGTTCTTC
TRBD1,TRBV14,TRBJ2-1,.,CASSHSGTGLNEQFF,TGTGCCAGCAGCCACTCCGGGACAGGGTTGAATGAGCAGTTCTTC
.,TRBV11-3,TRBJ1-1,.,CASRHQVYGVGWVTEAFF,TGTGCCAGCAGACACCAGGTTTACGGGGTCGGGTGGGTCACTGAAGCTTTCTTT